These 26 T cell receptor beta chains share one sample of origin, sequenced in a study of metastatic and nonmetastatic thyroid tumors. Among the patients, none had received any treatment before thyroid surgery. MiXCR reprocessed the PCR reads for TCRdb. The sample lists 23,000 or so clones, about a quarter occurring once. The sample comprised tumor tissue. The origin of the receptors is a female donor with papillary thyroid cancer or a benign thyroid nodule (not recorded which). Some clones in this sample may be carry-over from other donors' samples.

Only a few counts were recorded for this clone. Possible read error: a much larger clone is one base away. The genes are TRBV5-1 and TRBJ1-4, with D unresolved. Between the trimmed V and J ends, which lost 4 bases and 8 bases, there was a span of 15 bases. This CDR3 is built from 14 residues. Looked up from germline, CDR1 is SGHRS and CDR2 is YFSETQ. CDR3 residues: CASSPPSAGEKLFF. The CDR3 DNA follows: TGCGCCAGCAGCCCCCCAAGCGCAGGAGAAAAACTGTTTTTT. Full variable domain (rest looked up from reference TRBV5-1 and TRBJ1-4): KAGVTQTPRYLIKTRGQQVTLSCSPISGHRSVSWYQQTPGQGLQFLFEYFSETQRNKGNFPGRFSGRQFSNSRSEMNVSTLELGDSALYLCASSPPSAGEKLFFGSGTQLSVL.

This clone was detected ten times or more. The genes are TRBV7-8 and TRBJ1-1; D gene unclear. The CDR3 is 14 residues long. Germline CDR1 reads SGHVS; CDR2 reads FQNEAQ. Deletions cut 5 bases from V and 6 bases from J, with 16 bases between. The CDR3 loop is CASSPTSGHAEAFF. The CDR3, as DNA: TGTGCCAGCAGCCCAACTTCTGGGCACGCTGAAGCTTTCTTT.

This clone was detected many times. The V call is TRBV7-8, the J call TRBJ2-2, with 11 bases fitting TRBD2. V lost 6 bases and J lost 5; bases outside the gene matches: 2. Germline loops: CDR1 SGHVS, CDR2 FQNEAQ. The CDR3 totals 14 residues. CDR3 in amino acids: CASRTSGVTGELFF. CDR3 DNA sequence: TGTGCCAGCAGGACTAGCGGGGTAACCGGGGAGCTGTTTTTT.

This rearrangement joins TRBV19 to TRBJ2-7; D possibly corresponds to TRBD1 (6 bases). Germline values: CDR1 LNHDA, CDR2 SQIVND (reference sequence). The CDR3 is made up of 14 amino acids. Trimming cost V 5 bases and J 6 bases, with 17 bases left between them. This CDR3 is CASSFSGESVEQYF. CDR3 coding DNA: TGTGCCAGTAGTTTCTCAGGGGAATCGGTCGAGCAGTACTTC.

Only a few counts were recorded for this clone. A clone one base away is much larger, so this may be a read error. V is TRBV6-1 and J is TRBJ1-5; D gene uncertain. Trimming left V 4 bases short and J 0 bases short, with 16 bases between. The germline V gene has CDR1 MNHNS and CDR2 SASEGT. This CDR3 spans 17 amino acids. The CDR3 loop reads CASSVDLGYHSNQPQHF. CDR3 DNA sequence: TGTGCCAGCAGTGTCGATTTGGGGTATCATAGCAATCAGCCCCAGCATTTT.

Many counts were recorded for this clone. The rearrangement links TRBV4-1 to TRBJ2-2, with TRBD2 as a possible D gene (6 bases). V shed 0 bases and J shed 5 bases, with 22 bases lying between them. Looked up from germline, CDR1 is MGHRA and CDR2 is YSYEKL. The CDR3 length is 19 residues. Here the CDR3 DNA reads TGCGCCAGCAGCCAAGATATTTCGGTCATGGGGGGTTGGACCGGGGAGCTGTTTTTT. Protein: CASSQDISVMGGWTGELFF.

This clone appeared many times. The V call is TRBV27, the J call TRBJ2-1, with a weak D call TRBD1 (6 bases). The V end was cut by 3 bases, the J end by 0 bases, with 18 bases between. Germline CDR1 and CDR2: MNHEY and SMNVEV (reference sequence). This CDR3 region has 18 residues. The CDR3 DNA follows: TGTGCCAGCAGTTTGGGCGATAGGGGGACAACCTCCTACAATGAGCAGTTCTTC. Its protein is CASSLGDRGTTSYNEQFF.

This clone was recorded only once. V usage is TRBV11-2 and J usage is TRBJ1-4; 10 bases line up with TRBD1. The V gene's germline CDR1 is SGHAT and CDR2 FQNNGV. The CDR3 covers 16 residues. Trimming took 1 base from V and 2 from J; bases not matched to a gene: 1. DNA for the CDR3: TGTGCCAGCAGCTTAGGACAGGGGGCGACTAATGAAAAACTGTTTTTT. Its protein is CASSLGQGATNEKLFF.

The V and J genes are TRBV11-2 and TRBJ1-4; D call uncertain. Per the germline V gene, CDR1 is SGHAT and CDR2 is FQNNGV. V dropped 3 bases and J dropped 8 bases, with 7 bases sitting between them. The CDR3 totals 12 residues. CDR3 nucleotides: TGTGCCAGCAGCTTGGCCGGCGAAAAACTGTTTTTT. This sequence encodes CASSLAGEKLFF.

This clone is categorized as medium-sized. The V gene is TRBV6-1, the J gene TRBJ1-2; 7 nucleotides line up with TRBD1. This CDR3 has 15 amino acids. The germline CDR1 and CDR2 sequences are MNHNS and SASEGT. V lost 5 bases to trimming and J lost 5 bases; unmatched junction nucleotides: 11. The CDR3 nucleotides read TGTGCCAGCAGTCCCGGCCAGGGGGAAGCATATGGCTACACCTTC. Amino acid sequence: CASSPGQGEAYGYTF.

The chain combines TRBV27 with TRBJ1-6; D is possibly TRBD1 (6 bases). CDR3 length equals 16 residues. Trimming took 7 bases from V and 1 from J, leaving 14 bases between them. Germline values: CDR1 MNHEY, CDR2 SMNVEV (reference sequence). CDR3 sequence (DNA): TGTGCCAGCACCTACGGGGGCTCATCCTATAATTCACCCCTCCACTTT. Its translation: CASTYGGSSYNSPLHF.

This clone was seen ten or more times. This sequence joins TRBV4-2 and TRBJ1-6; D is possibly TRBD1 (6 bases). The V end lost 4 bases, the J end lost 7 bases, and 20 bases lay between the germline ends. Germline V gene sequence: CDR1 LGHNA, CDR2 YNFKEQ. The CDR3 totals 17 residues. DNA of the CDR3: TGTGCCAGCAGCCCAGAAGGGGGGGGTTCGGTCAATTCACCCCTCCACTTT. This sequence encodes CASSPEGGGSVNSPLHF.

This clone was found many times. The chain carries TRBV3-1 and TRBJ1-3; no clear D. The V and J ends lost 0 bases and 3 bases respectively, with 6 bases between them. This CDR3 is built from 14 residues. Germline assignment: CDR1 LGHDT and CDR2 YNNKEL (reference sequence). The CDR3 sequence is CASSQDLVGNTIYF. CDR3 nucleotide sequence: TGTGCCAGCAGCCAAGATCTGGTTGGAAACACCATATATTTT.

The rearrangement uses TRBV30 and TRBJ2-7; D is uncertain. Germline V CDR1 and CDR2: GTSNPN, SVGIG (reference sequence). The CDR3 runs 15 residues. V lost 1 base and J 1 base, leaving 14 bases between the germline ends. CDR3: CAWSGVIVSSYEQYF. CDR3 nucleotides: TGTGCCTGGAGTGGCGTGATAGTCTCTTCCTACGAGCAGTACTTC. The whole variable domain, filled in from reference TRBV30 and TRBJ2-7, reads SQTIHQWPATLVQPVGSPLSLECTVEGTSNPNLYWYRQAAGRGLQLLFYSVGIGQISSEVPQNLSASRPQDRQFILSSKKLLLSDSGFYLCAWSGVIVSSYEQYFGPGTRLTVT.

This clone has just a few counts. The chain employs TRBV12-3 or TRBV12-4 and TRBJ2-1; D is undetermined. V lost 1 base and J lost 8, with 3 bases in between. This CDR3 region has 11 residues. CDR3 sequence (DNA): TGTGCCAGCAGTTTAGAAGATGAGCAGTTCTTC. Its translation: CASSLEDEQFF.

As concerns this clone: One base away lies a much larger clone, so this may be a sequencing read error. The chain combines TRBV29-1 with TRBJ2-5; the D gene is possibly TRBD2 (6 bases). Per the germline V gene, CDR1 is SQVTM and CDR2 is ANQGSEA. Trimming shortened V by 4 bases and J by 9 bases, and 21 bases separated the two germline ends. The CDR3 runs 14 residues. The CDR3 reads CSVVPRLSGVAQYF. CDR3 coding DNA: TGCAGCGTTGTCCCGAGACTATCGGGGGTGGCCCAGTACTTC.

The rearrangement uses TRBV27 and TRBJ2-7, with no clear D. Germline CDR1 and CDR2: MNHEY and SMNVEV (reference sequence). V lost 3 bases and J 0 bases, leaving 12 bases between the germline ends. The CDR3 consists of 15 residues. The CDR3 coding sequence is TGTGCCAGCAGTTTGACCCTTACATTCTCCTACGAGCAGTACTTC. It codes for CASSLTLTFSYEQYF.

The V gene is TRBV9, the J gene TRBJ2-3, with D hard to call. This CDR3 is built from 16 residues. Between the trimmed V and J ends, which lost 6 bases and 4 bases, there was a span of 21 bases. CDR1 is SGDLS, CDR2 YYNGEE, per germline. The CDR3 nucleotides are TGTGCCAGCATTCCTCTAAGCCGGGTCCGCTCAGATACGCAGTATTTT. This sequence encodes CASIPLSRVRSDTQYF.

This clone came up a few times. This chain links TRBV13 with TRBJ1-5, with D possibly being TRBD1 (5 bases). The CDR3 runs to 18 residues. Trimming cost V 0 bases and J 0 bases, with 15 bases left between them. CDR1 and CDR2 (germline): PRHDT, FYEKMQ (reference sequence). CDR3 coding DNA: TGTGCCAGCAGCTTAGGGGCAGGCGGGGGGTATAGCAATCAGCCCCAGCATTTT. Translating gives CASSLGAGGGYSNQPQHF. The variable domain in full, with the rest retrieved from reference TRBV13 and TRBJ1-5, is AAGVIQSPRHLIKEKRETATLKCYPIPRHDTVYWYQQGPGQDPQFLISFYEKMQSDKGSIPDRFSAQQFSDYHSELNMSSLELGDSALYFCASSLGAGGGYSNQPQHFGDGTRLSIL.

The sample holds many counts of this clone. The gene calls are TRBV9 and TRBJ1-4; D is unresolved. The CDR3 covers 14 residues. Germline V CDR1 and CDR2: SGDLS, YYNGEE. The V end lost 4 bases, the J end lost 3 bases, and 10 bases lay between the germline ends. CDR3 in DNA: TGTGCCAGCAGCCCATGGGGTGCTAATGAAAAACTGTTTTTT. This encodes CASSPWGANEKLFF.

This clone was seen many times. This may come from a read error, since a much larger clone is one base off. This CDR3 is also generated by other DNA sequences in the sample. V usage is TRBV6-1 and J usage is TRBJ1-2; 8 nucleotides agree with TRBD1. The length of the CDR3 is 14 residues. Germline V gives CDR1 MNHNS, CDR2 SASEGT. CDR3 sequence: CASSPGGEISGYTF. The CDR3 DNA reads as TGCGCCAGCAGTCCAGGGGGCGAAATAAGCGGCTACACCTTC.

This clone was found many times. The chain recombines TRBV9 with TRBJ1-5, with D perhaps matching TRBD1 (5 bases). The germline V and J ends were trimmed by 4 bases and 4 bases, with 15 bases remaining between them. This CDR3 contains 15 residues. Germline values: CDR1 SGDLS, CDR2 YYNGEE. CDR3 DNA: TGTGCCAGCAGCACCCGGGCAGGGTTGAATCAGCCCCAGCATTTT. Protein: CASSTRAGLNQPQHF. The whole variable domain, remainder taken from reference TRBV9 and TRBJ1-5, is DSGVTQTPKHLITATGQRVTLRCSPRSGDLSVYWYQQSLDQGLQFLIQYYNGEERAKGNILERFSAQQFPDLHSELNLSSLELGDSALYFCASSTRAGLNQPQHFGDGTRLSIL.

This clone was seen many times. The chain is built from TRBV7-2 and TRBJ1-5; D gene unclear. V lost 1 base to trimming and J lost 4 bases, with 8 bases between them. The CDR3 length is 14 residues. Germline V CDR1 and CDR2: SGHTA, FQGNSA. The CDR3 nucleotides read TGTGCCAGCAGCTTAGTGCGGGATAATCAGCCCCAGCATTTT. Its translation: CASSLVRDNQPQHF. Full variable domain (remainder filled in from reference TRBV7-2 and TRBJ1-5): GAGVSQSPSNKVTEKGKDVELRCDPISGHTALYWYRQSLGQGLEFLIYFQGNSAPDKSGLPSDRFSAERTGGSVSTLTIQRTQQEDSAVYLCASSLVRDNQPQHFGDGTRLSIL.

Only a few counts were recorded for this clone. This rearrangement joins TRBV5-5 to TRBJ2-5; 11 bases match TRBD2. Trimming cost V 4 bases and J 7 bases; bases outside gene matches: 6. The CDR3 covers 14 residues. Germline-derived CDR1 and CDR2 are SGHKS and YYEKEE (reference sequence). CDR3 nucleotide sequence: TGTGCCAGCAGCACACTAGCGGGGGATGTGACCCAGTACTTC. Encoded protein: CASSTLAGDVTQYF.

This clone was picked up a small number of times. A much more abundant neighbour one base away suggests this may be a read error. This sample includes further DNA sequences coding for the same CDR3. Written as DNA, the CDR3 is TGTGCCAGCAGCGGACCTGACAGCCATCATAGCGATCAGCCCCAGCATTTT. This translates into CASSGPDSHHSDQPQHF. The chain is built from TRBV6-1 and TRBJ1-5; D perhaps matches TRBD1 (5 bases). CDR1 MNHNS and CDR2 SASEGT come from the germline V gene. The CDR3 totals 17 residues.

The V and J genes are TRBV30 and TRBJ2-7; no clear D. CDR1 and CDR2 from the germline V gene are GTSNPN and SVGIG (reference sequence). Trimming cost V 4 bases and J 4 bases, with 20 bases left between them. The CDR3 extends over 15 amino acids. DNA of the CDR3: TGTGCCTGGAATACGAAACGGAGCTTCCCTTACGAGCAGTACTTC. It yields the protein CAWNTKRSFPYEQYF.